This is a list of T cell receptor beta chains from one sample in a study of blood T cells in healthy people across ages. TCRdb analysed the 5' RACE reads with MiXCR anew, one entry per CDR3 protein. The repertoire has 1.8 million or so distinct CDR3 sequences, 30% to 40% of them found once; the top ten carry 23%. Sequenced input: blood. These receptors were taken from a human donor in good health. The CDR3 runs from the conserved cysteine through the conserved F or W. Each record gives: J gene, V gene, D gene, clone size, CDR3 protein, CDR3 DNA. The D gene is left open where the match is weak. Clone size appears in some rows only: once, few, many, or a class for an expanded clone.

>TRBJ2-1|TRBV4-1|TRBD2|-
CASSSRPGLAGEEQFF
TGCGCCAGCAGCTCCCGACCGGGACTAGCGGGGGAAGAGCAGTTCTTC
>TRBJ2-1|TRBV5-1|-|-
CASSLEDRSYNERFF
TGCGCCAGCAGCTTGGAGGACCGCTCCTACAATGAGCGGTTCTTC
>TRBJ1-2|TRBV12-3/TRBV12-4|-|many
CASSPGGAVYGYTF
TGTGCCAGCAGCCCCGGTGGCGCTGTCTATGGCTACACCTTC
>TRBJ2-5|TRBV5-1|TRBD1|-
CASSWGQRSQETQYF
TGCGCCAGCAGCTGGGGACAGCGGTCCCAAGAGACCCAGTACTTC
>TRBJ2-5|TRBV15|-|-
CATSRQVFQETQYF
TGTGCCACCAGCAGACAGGTTTTCCAAGAGACCCAGTACTTC
>TRBJ2-1|TRBV4-3|TRBD2|few
CASSHIAGGRDEQFF
TGCGCCAGCAGCCACATAGCGGGGGGGAGGGATGAGCAGTTCTTC
>TRBJ1-2|TRBV29-1|-|once
CSVDERKVAYGYTF
TGCAGCGTTGATGAGCGAAAAGTGGCCTATGGCTACACCTTC
>TRBJ2-5|TRBV25-1|-|-
CASSDYRDQETQYF
TGTGCCAGCAGTGACTACAGAGACCAAGAGACCCAGTACTTC
>TRBJ2-5|TRBV20-1|TRBD1|few
CSANDRDLGETQYF
TGCAGTGCAAACGACAGGGACCTAGGCGAGACCCAGTACTTC
>TRBJ1-2|TRBV2|-|once
CASSALAGNLYGYTF
TGTGCCAGCAGTGCGTTAGCAGGGAACCTCTATGGCTACACCTTC
>TRBJ2-7|TRBV6-7|-|many
CASSLGHLKSYEQYF
TGTGCCAGCTCCTTAGGGCATCTCAAATCCTACGAGCAGTACTTC
>TRBJ2-5|TRBV7-9|-|-
CASSPMGPRETQYF
TGTGCCAGCAGCCCGATGGGACCTCGAGAGACCCAGTACTTC
>TRBJ2-7|TRBV2|TRBD2|-
CASGIAGAYEQYF
TGTGCCAGCGGCATAGCGGGGGCGTACGAGCAGTACTTC
>TRBJ1-1|TRBV18|-|-
CASSPTKVTNTEAFF
TGTGCCAGCTCCCCAACGAAGGTCACGAACACTGAAGCTTTCTTT
>TRBJ1-1|TRBV7-3|-|once
CASSDDSGSEAFF
TGTGCCAGCAGCGACGATTCAGGATCTGAAGCTTTCTTT
>TRBJ2-5|TRBV7-9|-|few
CASSSHGGVEETQYF
TGTGCCAGCAGCTCCCACGGAGGGGTTGAGGAGACCCAGTACTTC
>TRBJ2-1|TRBV10-3|-|-
CAISENGRELFF
TGTGCCATCAGTGAGAACGGCAGGGAGCTGTTCTTC
>TRBJ1-5|TRBV20-1|-|-
CSASTGLLRDQPQHF
TGCAGTGCTTCAACGGGACTCCTAAGAGATCAGCCCCAGCATTTT
>TRBJ2-1|TRBV7-3|TRBD2|-
CASSPIMGASGGAYNEQFF
TGTGCCAGCAGCCCCATCATGGGGGCTAGCGGGGGGGCGTACAATGAGCAGTTCTTC
>TRBJ2-7|TRBV5-1|TRBD2|few
CASSLREGFNSPSYEQYF
TGCGCCAGCAGCTTGAGGGAGGGATTCAACTCTCCTTCCTACGAGCAGTACTTC
>TRBJ1-3|TRBV12-3/TRBV12-4|TRBD1|few
CASTRTGGNTIYF
TGTGCCAGCACCCGGACAGGCGGAAACACCATATATTTT
>TRBJ1-1|TRBV7-2|TRBD1|-
CASSFSRGRRAFF
TGTGCCAGCAGCTTCTCCAGGGGGCGCAGGGCTTTCTTT
>TRBJ2-5|TRBV29-1|-|many
CSHRGGDQETQYF
TGCAGCCACCGGGGAGGCGATCAAGAGACCCAGTACTTC
>TRBJ1-6|TRBV5-1|-|-
CASRGGLRNSPLHF
TGCGCCAGCAGGGGGGGGTTAAGGAATTCACCCCTCCACTTT
>TRBJ2-7|TRBV27|TRBD1|-
CASSIRQGSLYEQYF
TGTGCCAGCAGTATACGACAGGGATCCCTATACGAGCAGTACTTC
>TRBJ2-5|TRBV28|-|-
CASTQWGAGETQYF
TGTGCCAGCACCCAATGGGGAGCCGGAGAGACCCAGTACTTC
>TRBJ1-3|TRBV5-5|TRBD1|-
CASSPGTVYSSGNTIYF
TGTGCCAGCAGCCCAGGGACAGTCTATTCCTCTGGAAACACCATATATTTT
>TRBJ2-7|TRBV20-1|TRBD1|-
CSARWTGDHEQYF
TGCAGTGCTAGATGGACAGGGGACCACGAGCAGTACTTC
>TRBJ1-1|TRBV20-1|-|-
CSARDGPAARRVNTEAFF
TGCAGTGCTAGAGATGGGCCGGCAGCCAGACGGGTGAACACTGAAGCTTTCTTT
>TRBJ2-5|TRBV3-1|TRBD2|few
CASSQDVGLAVQETQYF
TGTGCCAGCAGCCAAGATGTGGGACTAGCGGTCCAAGAGACCCAGTACTTC
>TRBJ2-6|TRBV5-4|-|few
CASSKRGAGANVLTF
TGTGCCAGCAGCAAAAGGGGGGCTGGGGCCAACGTCCTGACTTTC
>TRBJ2-1|TRBV11-2|TRBD2|once
CASRKVSGGLYNEQFF
TGTGCCAGCAGAAAGGTTAGCGGGGGACTCTATAATGAGCAGTTCTTC
>TRBJ2-1|TRBV5-4|TRBD2|-
CASSLGTSRYNEQFF
TGTGCCAGCAGCCTCGGGACTAGCAGATACAATGAGCAGTTCTTC
>TRBJ2-4|TRBV7-9|TRBD2|-
CASSYSGGYNEQYF
TGTGCCAGCAGCTATAGCGGGGGATACAATGAGCAGTACTTC
>TRBJ2-7|TRBV20-1|-|few
CSARKNSQGPEQYF
TGCAGTGCTAGAAAAAACTCCCAGGGACCCGAGCAGTACTTC
>TRBJ2-1|TRBV7-3|-|-
CARWSWYNEQFF
TGTGCCAGGTGGTCATGGTACAATGAGCAGTTCTTC